The clone carrying this T cell receptor (beta chain) was counted between two and nine times. Its cognate antigen is unknown. What was sequenced were expressed TCRB transcripts, since all of the isolated RNA had been reverse transcribed. Some clones are missing from TCRdb's copy, which holds only in-frame ones; the method was immunoSEQ multiplex PCR. This repertoire shows more than 300,000 clones, roughly 12% found once; its top ten account for 0.0095% to 0.013%. The germline CDR1 and CDR2 sequences are SGHAT and FQNNGV. The CDR3 loop spans 13 amino acids. Deletions cut 10 bases from V and 2 bases from J, with 15 bases between. This sample is drawn from a study of beta chain features in type 1 diabetes. Across the whole study: Regarding age, gender and cell yields, patients proved similar to healthy donors.

Whole-study findings and limits: Sampled from patients, naive, central memory and Treg TCRB repertoires appeared more similar than those sampled from healthy donors. Using cDNA template may skew counts toward highly expressing activated cells. Type 1 diabetes patients showed a moderate but significant shortening of TCRB CDR3s in all four CD4+ subsets.

The clonotype was recovered from a woman between 18 and 29 years old with type 1 diabetes. The sequenced sample consisted of naive CD4+ T cells from blood. J is TRBJ2-7 and V is TRBV11-2, with D perhaps matching TRBD2 (5 bases). As DNA, the CDR3 is TGTGCCACCTGCCCAGCGGCCACCTACGAGCAGTACTTC. Protein: CATCPAATYEQYF.